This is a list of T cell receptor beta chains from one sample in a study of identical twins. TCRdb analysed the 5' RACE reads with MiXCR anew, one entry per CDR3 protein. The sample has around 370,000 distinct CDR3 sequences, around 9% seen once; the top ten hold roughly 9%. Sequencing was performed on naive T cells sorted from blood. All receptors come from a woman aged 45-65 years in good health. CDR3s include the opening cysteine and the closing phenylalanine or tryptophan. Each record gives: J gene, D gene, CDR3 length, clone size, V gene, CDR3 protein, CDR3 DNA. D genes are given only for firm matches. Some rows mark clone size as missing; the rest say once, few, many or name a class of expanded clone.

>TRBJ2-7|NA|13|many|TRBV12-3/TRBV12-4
CASSRGVGYEQYF
TGTGCCAGCAGTAGGGGGGTAGGCTACGAGCAGTACTTC
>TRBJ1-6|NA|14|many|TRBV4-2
CASSQGQENSPLHF
TGTGCCAGCAGCCAAGGACAGGAAAATTCACCCCTCCACTTT
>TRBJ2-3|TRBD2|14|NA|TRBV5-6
CASSGRGRRDTQYF
TGTGCCAGCAGCGGGAGGGGTAGGAGAGATACGCAGTATTTT
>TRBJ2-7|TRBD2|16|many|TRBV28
CASSPTGLAGGREQYF
TGTGCCAGCAGTCCCACAGGACTAGCGGGAGGACGGGAGCAGTACTTC
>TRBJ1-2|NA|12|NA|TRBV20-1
CSALGPGRGYTF
TGCAGTGCCCTAGGACCGGGGAGAGGCTACACCTTC
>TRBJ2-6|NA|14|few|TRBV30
CAWKTASGANVLTF
TGTGCCTGGAAGACAGCCTCTGGGGCCAACGTCCTGACTTTC
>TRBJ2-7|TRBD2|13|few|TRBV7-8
CASASSGRRGQYF
TGTGCCAGCGCGTCTAGCGGGAGGCGGGGGCAGTACTTC
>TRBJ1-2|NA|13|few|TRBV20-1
CSAPDRENYGYTF
TGCAGTGCTCCCGACAGAGAAAACTATGGCTACACCTTC
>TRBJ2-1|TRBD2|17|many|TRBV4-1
CASSQDGTGGSYNEQFF
TGCGCCAGCAGCCAAGACGGGACGGGAGGTTCCTACAATGAGCAGTTCTTC
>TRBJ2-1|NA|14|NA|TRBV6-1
CASSQIAVTSEQFF
TGTGCCAGCAGCCAAATAGCGGTAACGAGTGAGCAGTTCTTC
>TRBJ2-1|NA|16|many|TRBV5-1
CASSSLGTQVGNEQFF
TGCGCCAGCAGCTCCCTCGGGACCCAAGTAGGCAATGAGCAGTTCTTC
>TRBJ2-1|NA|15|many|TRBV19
CASSTAGSKYNEQFF
TGTGCCAGTAGTACAGCAGGGTCGAAATACAATGAGCAGTTCTTC
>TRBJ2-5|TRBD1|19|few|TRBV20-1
CSARGLMMDRERGKETQYF
TGCAGTGCTCGGGGCTTAATGATGGACAGGGAACGGGGGAAGGAGACCCAGTACTTC
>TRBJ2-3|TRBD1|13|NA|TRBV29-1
CSAWTGATDTQYF
TGCAGCGCTTGGACAGGGGCAACAGATACGCAGTATTTT
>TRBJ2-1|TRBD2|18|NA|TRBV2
CASSESTSGRASYNEQFF
TGTGCCAGCAGTGAATCTACTAGCGGGAGGGCCTCCTACAATGAGCAGTTCTTC
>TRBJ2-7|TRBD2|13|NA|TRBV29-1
CSVVPAGSYEQYF
TGCAGCGTTGTGCCAGCGGGGAGCTACGAGCAGTACTTC
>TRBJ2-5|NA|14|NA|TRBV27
CASSLQEPEGTQYF
TGTGCCAGCAGTTTACAGGAACCCGAGGGGACCCAGTACTTC
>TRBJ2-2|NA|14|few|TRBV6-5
CASRTGTDTGELFF
TGTGCCAGCAGAACCGGGACCGACACCGGGGAGCTGTTTTTT
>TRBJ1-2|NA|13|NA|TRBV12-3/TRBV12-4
CASRHYGHYGYTF
TGTGCCAGCAGGCACTATGGGCACTATGGCTACACCTTC
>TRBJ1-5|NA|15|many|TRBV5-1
CASSLTGAGNQPQHF
TGCGCCAGCAGCTTGACGGGCGCAGGCAATCAGCCCCAGCATTTT
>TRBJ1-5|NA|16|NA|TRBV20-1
CSARDQYSYSNQPQHF
TGCAGTGCTAGAGATCAGTACAGTTATAGCAATCAGCCCCAGCATTTT
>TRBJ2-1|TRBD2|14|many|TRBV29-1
CSVTYSGRLNEQFF
TGCAGCGTAACCTATAGCGGGAGACTGAATGAGCAGTTCTTC
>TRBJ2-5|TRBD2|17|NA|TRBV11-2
CASSLRTSGRAVETQYF
TGTGCCAGCAGCTTACGGACTAGCGGGAGGGCCGTAGAGACCCAGTACTTC
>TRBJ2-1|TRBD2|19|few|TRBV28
CASSYWWDLTSGSGDEQFF
TGTGCCAGCAGCTATTGGTGGGACCTGACTAGCGGGAGTGGGGATGAGCAGTTCTTC
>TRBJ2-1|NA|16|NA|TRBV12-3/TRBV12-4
CASSLEGSLTYNEQFF
TGTGCCAGCAGTTTAGAAGGATCGCTTACCTACAATGAGCAGTTCTTC
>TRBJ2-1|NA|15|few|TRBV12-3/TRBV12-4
CASSLRQVSYNEQFF
TGTGCCAGCAGTTTAAGGCAGGTCTCCTACAATGAGCAGTTCTTC
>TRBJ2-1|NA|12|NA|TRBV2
CASSVWLNEQFF
TGTGCCAGCAGTGTTTGGCTCAATGAGCAGTTCTTC
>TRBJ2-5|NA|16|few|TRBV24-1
CATSDSPSEGYETQYF
TGTGCCACCAGTGATTCCCCTTCGGAAGGTTATGAGACCCAGTACTTC
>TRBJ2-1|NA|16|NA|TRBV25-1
CASSSGGHFSYNEQFF
TGTGCCAGCAGTAGTGGGGGTCATTTTTCCTACAATGAGCAGTTCTTC
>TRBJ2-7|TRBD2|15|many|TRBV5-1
CASSLAGLAGANALF
TGCGCCAGCAGCTTGGCGGGACTAGCGGGGGCGAACGCGCTCTTC
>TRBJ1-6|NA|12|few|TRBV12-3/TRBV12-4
CASSYLGSPLHF
TGTGCCAGCAGTTATTTAGGATCACCCCTCCACTTT
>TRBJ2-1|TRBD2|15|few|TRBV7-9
CASSKPGLVVGEQFF
TGTGCCAGCAGCAAACCGGGACTAGTTGTGGGTGAGCAGTTCTTC
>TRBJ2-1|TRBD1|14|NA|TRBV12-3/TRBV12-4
CASRTRTGSNEQFF
TGTGCCAGCAGGACAAGGACAGGGTCTAATGAGCAGTTCTTC
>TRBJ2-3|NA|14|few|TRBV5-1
CASRSIPSTDTQYF
TGCGCCAGCCGGAGTATTCCTAGCACAGATACGCAGTATTTT
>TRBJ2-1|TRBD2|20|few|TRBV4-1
CASSQDAGLSGRAGYNEQFF
TGCGCCAGCAGCCAAGATGCTGGACTTAGCGGGAGGGCCGGCTACAATGAGCAGTTCTTC
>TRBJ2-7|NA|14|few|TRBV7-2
CASSLTGFYYEQYF
TGTGCCAGCAGCTTAACAGGGTTCTACTACGAGCAGTACTTC
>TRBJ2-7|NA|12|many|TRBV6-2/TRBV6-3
CASSYGGREQYF
TGTGCCAGCAGTTACGGGGGACGCGAGCAGTACTTC
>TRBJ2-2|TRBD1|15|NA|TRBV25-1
CASKPGTDFTGELFF
TGTGCCAGTAAACCCGGGACAGACTTCACCGGGGAGCTGTTTTTT
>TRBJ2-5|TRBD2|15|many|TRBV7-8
CASSLGPAGGETQYF
TGTGCCAGCAGCTTAGGTCCAGCGGGAGGGGAGACCCAGTACTTC
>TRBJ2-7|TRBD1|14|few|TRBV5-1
CASSSGTGSDEQYF
TGCGCCAGCAGCTCGGGGACAGGGTCCGACGAGCAGTACTTC
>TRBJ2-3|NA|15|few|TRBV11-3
CASSPGQGKSDTQYF
TGTGCCAGCAGCCCCGGCCAGGGAAAGTCAGATACGCAGTATTTT
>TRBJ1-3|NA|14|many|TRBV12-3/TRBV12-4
CASRGGGSGNTIYF
TGTGCCAGCAGAGGAGGGGGCTCTGGAAACACCATATATTTT
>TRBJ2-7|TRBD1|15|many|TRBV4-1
CASSQERQGFHEQYF
TGCGCCAGCAGCCAAGAGCGACAGGGGTTCCACGAGCAGTACTTC
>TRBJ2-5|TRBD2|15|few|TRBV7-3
CASSFQRGFQETQYF
TGTGCCAGCAGCTTCCAGCGGGGATTCCAAGAGACCCAGTACTTC
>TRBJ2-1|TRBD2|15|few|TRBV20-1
CSARELAGNHNEQFF
TGCAGTGCTAGGGAACTAGCGGGAAACCACAATGAGCAGTTCTTC
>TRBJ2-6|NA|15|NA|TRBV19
CASSGPGSGANVLTF
TGTGCCAGTAGTGGACCTGGCTCTGGGGCCAACGTCCTGACTTTC
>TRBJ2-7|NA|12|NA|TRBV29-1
CSVEEGGDEQYF
TGCAGCGTTGAAGAAGGAGGGGACGAGCAGTACTTC
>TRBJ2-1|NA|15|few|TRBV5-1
CASSLGVQGGNEQFF
TGCGCCAGCAGCTTAGGTGTTCAGGGGGGCAATGAGCAGTTCTTC
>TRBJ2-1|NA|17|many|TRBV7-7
CASSSHPPPSSYNEQFF
TGTGCCAGCAGCTCCCATCCTCCTCCTAGCTCCTACAATGAGCAGTTCTTC
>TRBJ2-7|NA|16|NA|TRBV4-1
CASSQDPFTGVDEQYF
TGCGCCAGCAGCCAAGACCCCTTTACGGGAGTAGACGAGCAGTACTTC
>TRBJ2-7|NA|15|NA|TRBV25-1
CASSEWGWPRGEQYF
TGTGCCAGCAGTGAATGGGGGTGGCCACGGGGCGAGCAGTACTTC
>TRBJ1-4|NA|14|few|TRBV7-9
CATTSGATNEKLFF
TGTGCCACCACTAGCGGGGCAACTAATGAAAAACTGTTTTTT
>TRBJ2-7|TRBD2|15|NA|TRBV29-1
CSVVLAGLETSEQYF
TGCAGCGTTGTACTAGCGGGGCTAGAGACGAGCGAGCAGTACTTC
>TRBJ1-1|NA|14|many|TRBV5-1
CASSRAGMNTEAFF
TGCGCCAGCAGCCGGGCAGGCATGAACACTGAAGCTTTCTTT
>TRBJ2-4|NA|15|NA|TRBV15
CATSRAVGVSNIQYF
TGTGCCACCAGCAGGGCTGTGGGGGTATCGAACATTCAGTACTTC
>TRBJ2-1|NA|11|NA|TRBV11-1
CASSSRRQQFF
TGTGCCAGCAGCTCGCGACGCCAGCAGTTCTTC
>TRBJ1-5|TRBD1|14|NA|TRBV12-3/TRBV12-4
CASTDRVGFQPQHF
TGTGCCAGCACCGACAGGGTCGGATTTCAGCCCCAGCATTTT